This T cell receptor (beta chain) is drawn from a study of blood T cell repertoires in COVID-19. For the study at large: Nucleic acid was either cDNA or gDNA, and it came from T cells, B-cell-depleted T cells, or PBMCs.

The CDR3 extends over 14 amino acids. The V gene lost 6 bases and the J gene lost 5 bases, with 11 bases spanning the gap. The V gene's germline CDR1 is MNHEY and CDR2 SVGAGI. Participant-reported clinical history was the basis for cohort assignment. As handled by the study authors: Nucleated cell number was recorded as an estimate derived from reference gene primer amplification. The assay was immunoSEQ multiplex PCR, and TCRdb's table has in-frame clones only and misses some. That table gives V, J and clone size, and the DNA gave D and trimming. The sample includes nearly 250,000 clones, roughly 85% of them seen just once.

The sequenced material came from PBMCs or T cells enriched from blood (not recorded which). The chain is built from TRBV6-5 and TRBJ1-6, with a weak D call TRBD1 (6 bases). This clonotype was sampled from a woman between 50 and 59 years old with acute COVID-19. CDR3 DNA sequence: TGTGCCAGCAGCCAGGGGCCTGATAATTCACCCCTCCACTTT. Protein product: CASSQGPDNSPLHF.